One TCR beta chain is described in this entry. Its target is not known. This record belongs to a study of T-cell memory formation after mild COVID-19. Study details: The two donors had largely donor-specific TCR clusters. Findings and caveats of the study: The SARS-CoV-2 specificity of second-wave clones reaching peak at day 37 remained unverified. Later expanders leaned CD4+, whereas day 15 to 85 contracting clones were balanced CD4/CD8.

Looked up from germline, CDR1 is KGHDR and CDR2 is SFDVKD. The CDR3 consists of 14 residues. V was trimmed by 9 bases and J by 3 bases, leaving 15 bases between them. It was 5'RACE with constant-segment primers that produced the TCR alpha and TCR beta cDNA libraries, which carried sample barcodes and UMIs. TCRdb re-analysed the 5' RACE reads in MiXCR, keeping a single row per CDR3 protein. The top ten hold 21% of the sample, which has around 310,000 distinct CDR3 sequences, 20% seen once. The source is a young man who had mild COVID-19 (a few samples of this study predate the infection). Cell type and time point are not known. V gene TRBV24-1 combines with J gene TRBJ2-3; D might be TRBD2 (7 bases). Sequencing was performed on PBMCs or a T cell subset sorted from them (not recorded which). The DNA of the CDR3 is TGTGCCACCGCGAGGGGGGGGTTAACAGATACGCAGTATTTT. This translates into CATARGGLTDTQYF.